Listed below are T cell receptor beta chains from one sample, sequenced in a study of blood T cells in healthy people across ages. TCRdb analysed the 5' RACE reads with MiXCR anew, one entry per CDR3 protein. Here the sample spans 1.2 million to 1.5 million distinct CDR3 sequences, roughly 45% being singletons. The sample consisted of blood. Receptor source: a woman aged 18 to 35 in good health. The CDR3 runs from the conserved cysteine through the conserved F or W. The D gene is left open where the match is weak. Clone size appears in some rows only: once, few, many, or a class for an expanded clone.

.	TRBJ2-3	.	TRBV20-1	TGCAGTGCTAGTTACGGGGGAGATACGCAGTATTTT	CSASYGGDTQYF
.	TRBJ1-2	.	TRBV12-3/TRBV12-4	TGTGCCAGCAAGGCGAGGAGTCGTGGCTACACCTTC	CASKARSRGYTF
TRBD1	TRBJ2-1	.	TRBV6-1	TGTGCCAGCAGTGAAAACCGGGACAGTTCCTACAATGAGCAGTTCTTC	CASSENRDSSYNEQFF
TRBD1	TRBJ1-5	few	TRBV5-1	TGCGCCAGCGGGTTAACCCCAGGGGGGCAGCCCCAGCATTTT	CASGLTPGGQPQHF
TRBD2	TRBJ2-7	few	TRBV7-2	TGTGCCAGCAGCAGGCCGGTAGGAGCGGGGAACTACGAGCAGTACTTC	CASSRPVGAGNYEQYF
.	TRBJ1-1	.	TRBV27	TGTGCCAGCAGTTTATCCACACGGTCCGACACTGGAGCTTTCTTT	CASSLSTRSDTGAFF
TRBD1	TRBJ2-5	.	TRBV25-1	TGTGCCAGCCGGGACAGAATCCAAGAGACCCAGTACTTC	CASRDRIQETQYF
TRBD2	TRBJ2-1	few	TRBV20-1	TGCAGTGCTAGCAGTTTTGTAGGGACTAGCGGGAGGGGAGAGTTCTTC	CSASSFVGTSGRGEFF
TRBD1	TRBJ1-5	.	TRBV18	TGTGCCAGCTCACCCACCGGGACAGTGGGCAATCAGCCCCAGCATTTT	CASSPTGTVGNQPQHF
TRBD2	TRBJ2-1	few	TRBV15	TGTGCCACCAGCAGAGAGGGACTAGGATACAATGAGCAGTTCTTC	CATSREGLGYNEQFF
.	TRBJ1-5	.	TRBV6-1	TGTGCCAGCAGTGAGAACAGGAGGCAGCCCCAGCATTTT	CASSENRRQPQHF
.	TRBJ1-1	.	TRBV6-1	TGTGCCCTTAACAGATTCATGAACACTGAAGCTTTCTTT	CALNRFMNTEAFF
.	TRBJ2-5	.	TRBV20-1	TGCAGTGCTAGGCCCCTGGACGGGTACGAAGAGACCCAGTACTTC	CSARPLDGYEETQYF
TRBD2	TRBJ2-3	.	TRBV18	TGTGCCAGCTCACCAGGAGCGGGAGTCCGGGATACGCAGTATTTT	CASSPGAGVRDTQYF
TRBD2	TRBJ2-1	.	TRBV7-6	TGTGCCAGCAGGGCACTAACTAGCGGGAGCGGCAATGAGCAGTTCTTC	CASRALTSGSGNEQFF
.	TRBJ2-7	.	TRBV11-2	TGTGCCAGCAGCCCCGGGACACAGAGCTCCTACGAGCAGTACTTC	CASSPGTQSSYEQYF
.	TRBJ2-5	.	TRBV5-5	TGTGCCAGCAGCTTAGCCGATCGGGAGCAGTACTTC	CASSLADREQYF
.	TRBJ2-1	.	TRBV7-2	TGTGCCAGCAGCTTAAGAGCTGATTACGGCAATGAGCAGTTCTTC	CASSLRADYGNEQFF
TRBD2	TRBJ2-1	.	TRBV7-2	TGTGCCAGCAAGATTGGGACTAGCGGGAGGAATGAGCAGTTCTTC	CASKIGTSGRNEQFF
TRBD1	TRBJ2-7	few	TRBV6-6	TGTGCCAGCAGTTCGCTAGGACAGGGCTCCCTCTACGAGCAGTACTTC	CASSSLGQGSLYEQYF
TRBD1	TRBJ2-7	.	TRBV7-9	TGTGCCAGCAGCGGAAGGGGGCTCTACGAGCAGTACTTC	CASSGRGLYEQYF
.	TRBJ1-6	.	TRBV7-7	TGTGCCAGCAGCACCCCGGGGCCGGGCGCCTATAATTCACCCCTCCACTTT	CASSTPGPGAYNSPLHF
.	TRBJ1-3	.	TRBV28	TGTGCCAGCAGCACAAACTCTGGAAACACCATATATTTT	CASSTNSGNTIYF
TRBD1	TRBJ1-1	few	TRBV12-3/TRBV12-4	TGTGCCAGCAGTCCCCGGACAGGGGGCGGCTATGGAGCTTTCTTT	CASSPRTGGGYGAFF
.	TRBJ1-1	.	TRBV12-3/TRBV12-4	TGTGCCAGCAGCGCAGGTTGGACTGAAGCTTTCTTT	CASSAGWTEAFF
.	TRBJ1-1	.	TRBV15	TGTGCCACCAGCACTGGGCGTTCGTTTCGCGAAGCTTTCTTT	CATSTGRSFREAFF
TRBD2	TRBJ2-3	few	TRBV6-5	TGTGCCAGCAGTGAAGCGGGAGCGCAGTATTTT	CASSEAGAQYF
.	TRBJ2-4	.	TRBV6-5	TGTGCCAGCAGTTACGCGAGACAACCTCATGACATTCAGTACTTC	CASSYARQPHDIQYF
.	TRBJ1-5	.	TRBV20-1	TGCAGTGCTAGAAGGGAACCCAGCCAGCCCCAGCATTTT	CSARREPSQPQHF
.	TRBJ2-7	few	TRBV20-1	TGCAGTGCTTCGGACCCGACCTCCTACGAGCAGTACTTC	CSASDPTSYEQYF
.	TRBJ2-7	.	TRBV11-1	TGTGCCAGCAGCTTGGGGGTCGGCGGTTACTACGAGCAGTACTTC	CASSLGVGGYYEQYF
.	TRBJ1-5	.	TRBV3-1	TGTGCCAGCAGCCCCTCGGGAGGGGATCAGCCCCAGCATTTT	CASSPSGGDQPQHF
TRBD1	TRBJ1-2	few	TRBV6-6	TGTGCCAGCAGTTACTCCGGGACAGGGCTCTATGGCTACACCTTC	CASSYSGTGLYGYTF
.	TRBJ2-2	few	TRBV10-3	TGTGCCATCAGTCCGGGACGGACCGGGGAGCTGTTTTTT	CAISPGRTGELFF
TRBD1	TRBJ1-2	.	TRBV3-1	TGTGCCAGCAGCCAGAGGACAGGGTATGGCTACACCTTC	CASSQRTGYGYTF
.	TRBJ1-2	.	TRBV5-1	TGCGCCAGCAGCTCCAACAGGATGGGGACGGATGGCTACACCTTC	CASSSNRMGTDGYTF
TRBD2	TRBJ2-3	.	TRBV12-3/TRBV12-4	TGTGCCAGCAGTCCCCTAGGACTAGAACTAGATGAGTATTTT	CASSPLGLELDEYF
.	TRBJ2-6	.	TRBV20-1	TGCAGTGCTAGAGCCCCAGGGAACTCTGGGGCCAACGTCCTGACTTTC	CSARAPGNSGANVLTF
TRBD1	TRBJ2-7	.	TRBV15	TGTGCCACCAGCAGCGGGGCAGGGGGAAGCTACGAGCAGTACTTC	CATSSGAGGSYEQYF
.	TRBJ2-7	many	TRBV20-1	TGCAGTGCTGGGCGGCTCCAGGGGCGTAATTTCGAGCAGTACTTC	CSAGRLQGRNFEQYF